The 3 T cell receptor beta chains given below trace back to one sample, sequenced in a study of shared clonotypes between healthy human individuals (TCRdb year 2020). The library was built by means of the immunoSEQ multiplex PCR assay. TCRdb mirrors the immuneACCESS table, restricted to in-frame sequences. Some clones are absent from its copies; in checked studies, under half trace to an unresolved V gene, and the reason for the others is unknown. The sample contains about 610,000 clones, roughly 97% of them found a single time. The ten largest clones take up roughly 0.05% of the sample. Sample: naive CD4+ T cells sorted from blood. In the paper's terms, the cell subset or site label means: CD45RA+ positively selected. These TCRs come from a woman aged 25 to 45 in good health.

Here the CDR3 reads CASSPGPGVVSYEQYF. CDR3 nucleotide sequence: TGTGCCAGCTCACCAGGTCCCGGAGTTGTTTCCTACGAGCAGTACTTC. The chain employs TRBV18 and TRBJ2-7; D not certain. Trimming left V 2 bases short and J 1 base short, with 15 bases between. CDR1 and CDR2 from the germline V gene are KGHSH and LQKENI. The CDR3 has 16 amino acids.

V usage is TRBV7-8 and J usage is TRBJ2-3, with D possibly being TRBD2 (6 bases). Germline V gene sequence: CDR1 SGHVS, CDR2 FQNEAQ. Trimming removed 3 bases at V and 0 bases at J, with 16 bases between. The CDR3 is made up of 17 amino acids. CDR3 loop: CASSFTVGGPSTDTQYF. The CDR3 DNA sequence: TGTGCCAGCAGCTTTACCGTCGGAGGGCCGAGCACAGATACGCAGTATTTT.

The chain recombines TRBV14 with TRBJ1-1; D ambiguous. CDR1 is SGHDN, CDR2 FVKESK, per germline. The CDR3 is 15 amino acids. V lost 4 bases to trimming and J lost 3 bases, with 15 bases between them. The CDR3: CASSLYAGKYTEAFF. CDR3 DNA sequence: TGTGCCAGCAGCCTATACGCGGGGAAATACACTGAAGCTTTCTTT.